These T cell receptor beta chains were read from a single sample in a study of human T cells and chemical hapten exposure. TCRdb itself ran the RACE reads through MiXCR, one entry per CDR3 protein. In the table there are approximately 370,000 distinct CDR3 sequences, over 5% of which are singletons. The sample here was whole blood, taken in connection with sensitization to the hapten diphenylcyclopropenone (DPC). Every receptor here comes from a woman in her late teens or twenties with alopecia areata. Some clones in this sample may be carry-over from other donors' samples. Each CDR3 is given with its conserved first and last residue. Fields, in order: J gene, clone size, D gene, V gene, CDR3 protein, CDR3 DNA. The D gene is left open where the match is weak. Clone size is shown for a subset of rows, as once, few, many or a class of expanded clone.

TRBJ1-2,.,.,TRBV3-1,CASSQEVGGPLDYTF,TGTGCCAGCAGCCAAGAGGTAGGCGGACCTCTTGACTACACCTTC
TRBJ1-4,few,.,TRBV25-1,CASSARLTTTNEKLFF,TGTGCCAGCAGTGCCCGCCTCACAACAACTAATGAAAAACTGTTTTTT
TRBJ1-2,many,.,TRBV7-9,CASSWSDAKYGYTF,TGTGCCAGCAGCTGGTCGGATGCCAAGTATGGCTACACCTTC
TRBJ1-1,many,TRBD1,TRBV20-1,CSAPSQPFPPGQGPNTEAFF,TGCAGTGCCCCCTCGCAGCCCTTTCCACCGGGACAGGGGCCCAACACTGAAGCTTTCTTT
TRBJ1-2,.,.,TRBV6-1,CASSEAWRDYGYTF,TGTGCCAGCAGTGAAGCGTGGAGGGACTATGGCTACACCTTC
TRBJ1-1,many,TRBD1,TRBV5-1,CASSLGTVNTEAFF,TGTGCCAGCAGCTTAGGGACAGTGAACACTGAAGCTTTCTTT
TRBJ1-6,many,.,TRBV20-1,CSARSTTLNNSPLHF,TGCAGTGCTAGATCGACGACCCTTAATAATTCACCCCTCCACTTT
TRBJ1-5,many,.,TRBV4-2,CASSQGGVSNQPQHF,TGTGCCAGCAGCCAAGGAGGGGTTAGCAATCAGCCCCAGCATTTT
TRBJ1-5,many,.,TRBV6-2/TRBV6-3,CASQKDVSNQPQHF,TGTGCCAGCCAGAAGGACGTAAGCAATCAGCCCCAGCATTTT
TRBJ2-7,many,.,TRBV28,CASSSPVYEQYF,TGTGCCAGCAGTTCCCCAGTCTACGAGCAGTACTTC
TRBJ1-6,many,.,TRBV6-5,CASSYRAQGNSPLHF,TGTGCCAGCAGTTACAGGGCCCAGGGGAATTCACCCCTCCACTTT
TRBJ1-4,.,.,TRBV5-1,CASSLGNQAEKLFF,TGCGCCAGCAGCTTGGGAAACCAGGCCGAAAAACTGTTTTTT
TRBJ2-3,few,TRBD2,TRBV24-1,CATSESGTSGYTDTQYF,TGTGCCACCAGTGAGTCTGGGACTAGCGGCTACACAGATACGCAGTATTTT
TRBJ1-2,few,.,TRBV5-6,CASSRTDTYGYTF,TGTGCCAGCAGCCGGACAGACACCTATGGCTACACCTTC
TRBJ1-5,many,.,TRBV6-2/TRBV6-3,CASSLRSGQPQHF,TGTGCCAGCAGTCTCCGAAGCGGTCAGCCCCAGCATTTT
TRBJ1-2,few,.,TRBV18,CASSGPGIAYGYTF,TGTGCCAGCTCCGGACCCGGCATAGCCTATGGCTACACCTTC
TRBJ2-7,few,.,TRBV9,CASSVAGTPANEQYF,TGTGCCAGCAGCGTAGCTGGGACCCCTGCTAACGAGCAGTACTTC
TRBJ2-7,many,.,TRBV28,CASSPGSLEYYEQYF,TGTGCCAGCAGCCCTGGGTCCTTGGAGTACTACGAGCAGTACTTC